This T cell receptor (beta chain) was sequenced during a study of T cell responses to AZD1222 COVID-19 vaccine. Overall study results and limits: Spike-spanning, vaccine-associated CD4 TCRs were dominant at 160-218 and 743-854.

TCRdb's table, derived via immunoSEQ multiplex PCR, lists solely in-frame clones and lacks some. The table includes 150,000 to 170,000 clones, 80% to 90% detected once. The CDR3 sequence is 16 residues long. V was clipped by 6 bases and J by 2 bases, with 19 bases between them. Germline CDR1 MDHEN, CDR2 SYDVKM. In regard to this clone: Its matching antigen is unknown.

The sequence was collected from an adult in good health. The chain has TRBV28 and TRBJ1-1; D is undetermined. This material consisted of peripheral blood, taken on day 0 of MenACWY control vaccination. The CDR3 bases are TGTGCCAGCAGCCCGCGGGCCCTAGGCTTAAACACTGAAGCTTTCTTT. Translating it yields CASSPRALGLNTEAFF.